One T cell receptor beta chain is described in this entry. No antigen is known for it. V lost 4 bases and J lost 6; bases outside the gene matches: 15. This CDR3 has 18 amino acids. Per germline, CDR1 SGHDT and CDR2 YYEEEE. The sample belongs to a study of a mutant IDH1 vaccine in newly diagnosed glioma. Looking at the study overall: The treated population exhibited a male proportion of roughly 62%, a female proportion of about 38%, and a mean age of about 39 years. Earlier treatment was radiotherapy, temozolomide, or both, with most getting both.

Study outcomes and limitations: It was just under 95% of patients that developed vaccine-induced immune responses. There seemed to be no relation between pseudoprogression and changes in top peripheral T cell clonotypes.

This sample's time point: baseline, week 1 (first vaccination visit). Specified treatment: pre-vaccination baseline after standard-of-care therapy. The protocol was immunoSEQ multiplex PCR, while the TCRdb copy is restricted to in-frame clones and leaves out a portion. The sample has about 98,000 clones, 80% to 90% seen once. This TCR derives from a woman in her forties or fifties with glioma. The chain recombines TRBV5-6 with TRBJ2-1; 11 bases fit TRBD2. Sequenced here: PBMCs, sampled from a glioma patient treated with radiotherapy, temozolomide or both. CDR3 coding DNA: TGTGCCAGCAGCCGTCCTCGGCGGGGACTAGCGGACCCCAATGAGCAGTTCTTC. It yields the protein CASSRPRRGLADPNEQFF.